The 3 T cell receptor beta chains below come from one sample, sequenced in a study of blood T cell repertoires in COVID-19. Here immunoSEQ multiplex PCR was the method, and the copy in TCRdb shows in-frame clones only, minus some. The table records 180,000 or so clones, about 90% of them present only once. Sequencing input: PBMCs or T cells enriched from blood (not recorded which). The receptors derive from a human donor with acute COVID-19. The donor label of this sample is uncertain.

J is TRBJ2-7 and V is TRBV12-3 or TRBV12-4; D is unclear. V lost 3 bases and J 4 bases, leaving 7 bases between the germline ends. This CDR3 contains 12 residues. CDR3 sequence: CASSLRLYEQYF. The CDR3 DNA sequence: TGTGCCAGCAGTTTGCGGTTATACGAGCAGTACTTC.

V usage is TRBV2 and J usage is TRBJ1-1; the D gene is possibly TRBD1 (5 bases). CDR1 and CDR2 from the germline V gene are SNHLY and FYNNEI. CDR3 length equals 17 residues. V lost 8 bases, J lost 3 bases, and 25 bases lay in between. CDR3 sequence: CASASPRRRWGDTEAFF. Here the CDR3 DNA reads TGTGCCAGCGCCTCCCCCCGGCGACGGTGGGGGGACACTGAAGCTTTCTTT.

V usage is TRBV9 and J usage is TRBJ1-4, with 9 positions matching TRBD1. CDR1 is SGDLS and CDR2 is YYNGEE in the germline V gene. With 4 bases clipped from V and 8 bases from J, the junction kept 12 bases outside the gene matches. This CDR3 region has 16 residues. The CDR3 reads CASSLRSGQGSEKLFF. The CDR3 DNA reads TGTGCCAGCAGCCTTAGGTCGGGACAGGGAAGCGAAAAACTGTTTTTT.